This TCR beta chain was retrieved from a study of OX40 agonist ivuxolimab in advanced cancers. Study-level information: Ivuxolimab, an antibody that agonizes OX40 (CD134), was administered to the patients. A partial response was reached by three patients: one with hepatocellular carcinoma and two with cutaneous melanoma.

The CDR3 totals 14 residues. V was shortened by 3 bases and J by 0 bases, with 8 bases between the two germline ends. Germline assignment: CDR1 SGHAT and CDR2 FQNNGV. The repertoire was sequenced with immunoSEQ multiplex PCR; TCRdb's copy has only in-frame clones and lacks some. The sample carries more than 45,000 clones, 82% recorded once. As regards this clone: What it binds is unknown.

Study observations and caveats: Antigens targeted by the expanded peripheral T cells were not determined.

The input for sequencing was CD4+ or CD8+ T cells sorted from blood, taken in a trial of the OX40 agonist ivuxolimab. This TCR came from an adult with an advanced solid tumor such as melanoma, head and neck, liver or kidney cancer. The chain has TRBV11-2 and TRBJ2-5; D is uncertain. Written as DNA, the CDR3 is TGTGCCAGCAGCTTGCGGCCGGACCAAGAGACCCAGTACTTC. Its translation is CASSLRPDQETQYF.